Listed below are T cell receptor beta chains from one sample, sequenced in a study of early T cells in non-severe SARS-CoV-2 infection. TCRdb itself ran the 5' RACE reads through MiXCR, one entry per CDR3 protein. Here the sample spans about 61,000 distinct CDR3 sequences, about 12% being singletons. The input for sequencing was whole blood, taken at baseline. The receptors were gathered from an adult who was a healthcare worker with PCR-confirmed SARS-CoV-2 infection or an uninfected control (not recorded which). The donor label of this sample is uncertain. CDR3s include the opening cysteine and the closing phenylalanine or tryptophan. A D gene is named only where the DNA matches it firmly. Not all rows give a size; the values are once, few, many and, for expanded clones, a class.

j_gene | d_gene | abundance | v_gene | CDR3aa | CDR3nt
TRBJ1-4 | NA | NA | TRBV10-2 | CASSEIGRTTNEKLFF | TGCGCCAGCAGTGAGATAGGACGTACAACTAATGAAAAACTGTTTTTT
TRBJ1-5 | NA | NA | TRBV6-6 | CASIGQGGNQPQHF | TGTGCCAGCATAGGGCAGGGAGGGAATCAGCCCCAGCATTTT
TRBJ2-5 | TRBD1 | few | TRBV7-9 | CASSPTGGPETQYF | TGTGCCAGCAGCCCGACAGGGGGGCCAGAGACCCAGTACTTC
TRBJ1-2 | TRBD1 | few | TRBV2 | CASYEGDRGIYGYTF | TGTGCCAGCTACGAAGGGGACAGGGGGATCTATGGCTACACCTTC
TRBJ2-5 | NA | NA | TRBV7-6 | CASSLPGAGQETQYF | TGTGCCAGCAGCTTACCTGGGGCGGGGCAAGAGACCCAGTACTTC
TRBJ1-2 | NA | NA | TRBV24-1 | CATSDFNEDGYTF | TGTGCCACCAGTGATTTTAATGAGGACGGCTACACCTTC
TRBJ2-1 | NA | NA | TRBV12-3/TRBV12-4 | CASSPLGFLSSYNEQFF | TGTGCCAGCAGCCCCCTTGGGTTTTTGAGCTCCTACAATGAGCAGTTCTTC
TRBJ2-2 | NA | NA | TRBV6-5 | CASSAGTLTGELFF | TGTGCCAGCAGTGCGGGGACACTCACCGGGGAGCTGTTTTTT
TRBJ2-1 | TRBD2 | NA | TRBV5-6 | CASSLGPGTSNEQFF | TGTGCCAGCAGCTTGGGTCCGGGGACTAGTAATGAGCAGTTCTTC
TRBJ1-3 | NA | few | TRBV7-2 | CASSFRSSGNTIYF | TGTGCCAGCAGCTTTCGGAGCTCTGGAAACACCATATATTTT
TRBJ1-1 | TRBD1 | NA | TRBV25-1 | CASSRTGGNTEAFF | TGTGCCAGCAGTCGGACAGGGGGGAACACTGAAGCTTTCTTT
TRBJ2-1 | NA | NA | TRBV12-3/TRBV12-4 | CASSAGGLGSNEQFF | TGTGCCAGCAGCGCTGGAGGGTTGGGGTCCAATGAGCAGTTCTTC
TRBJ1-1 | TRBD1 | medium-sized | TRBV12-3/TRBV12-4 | CASSPSGTGNTEAFF | TGTGCCAGCAGTCCCTCCGGGACAGGGAACACTGAAGCTTTCTTT
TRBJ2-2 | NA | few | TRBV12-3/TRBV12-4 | CASQEADSGELFF | TGTGCCAGCCAAGAGGCGGATTCCGGGGAGCTGTTTTTT
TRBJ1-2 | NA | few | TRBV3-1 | CASSQDRGSRERAYGYTF | TGTGCCAGCAGCCAAGACAGGGGAAGCAGGGAACGGGCCTATGGCTACACCTTC
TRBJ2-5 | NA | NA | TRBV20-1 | CSASLEDGRKYQETQYF | TGCAGTGCTTCCCTGGAGGATGGCAGAAAGTACCAAGAGACCCAGTACTTC
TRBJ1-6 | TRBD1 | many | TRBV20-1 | CSAQPGGSYNSPLHF | TGCAGTGCCCAACCAGGGGGATCTTATAATTCACCCCTCCACTTT
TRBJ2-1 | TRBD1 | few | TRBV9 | CASSVDRWVGQGYNEQFF | TGTGCCAGCAGCGTAGATCGGTGGGTAGGACAGGGATACAATGAGCAGTTCTTC
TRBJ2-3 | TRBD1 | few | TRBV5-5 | CASRPTGLSTDTQYF | TGTGCCAGCAGACCGACAGGGCTTAGCACAGATACGCAGTATTTT
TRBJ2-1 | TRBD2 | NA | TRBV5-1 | CASSLAGGPFNEQFF | TGCGCCAGCAGCTTGGCGGGGGGGCCGTTCAATGAGCAGTTCTTC
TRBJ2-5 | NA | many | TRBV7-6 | CASSLGPRKETQYF | TGTGCCAGCAGCCTCGGCCCGAGGAAAGAGACCCAGTACTTC
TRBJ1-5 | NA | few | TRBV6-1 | CASSPGQNGSNQPQHF | TGTGCCAGCAGTCCAGGACAGAATGGGAGCAATCAGCCCCAGCATTTT